This T cell receptor (beta chain) was sequenced in a study of blood T cell repertoires in COVID-19. Original data processing: Quantification of nucleated cells was approximated via reference gene primer amplification. TCRdb's copy holds only in-frame clones and misses some; the assay was immunoSEQ multiplex PCR. The V and J calls and clone size were taken over from that table, and D and trimming were inferred from the DNA. Altogether 150,000 to 200,000 clones are present, 84% being singletons, with the ten largest covering approximately 18%. Germline-derived CDR1 and CDR2 are ENHRY and SYGVKD. The CDR3 runs 18 residues. V lost 3 bases to trimming and J lost 2 bases; unmatched junction nucleotides: 16.

The rearrangement joins TRBV10-3 to TRBJ2-7; 7 bases agree with TRBD1. The TCR comes from a woman of 80 years or more with acute or convalescent COVID-19. The specimen was peripheral blood. Written as DNA, the CDR3 is TGTGCCATCAGTGATATTCTGCGATCGGGGACAGTGGCCTACGAGCAGTACTTC. Translation: CAISDILRSGTVAYEQYF.